This is a list of T cell receptor beta chains from one sample in a study of shared clonotypes between healthy human individuals. Profiled with immunoSEQ multiplex PCR; TCRdb holds only in-frame clones, not every one. The sample contains hundreds of thousands of clones, around 90% of which appear only once. The sequenced sample consisted of naive CD8+ T cells sorted from blood. These receptors originate from a man younger than 40 in good health. CDR3s include the opening cysteine and the closing phenylalanine or tryptophan. The D gene is left open where the match is weak. Clone sizes are given selectively: once, few, many, or a class where the clone is expanded.

>15|TRBV29-1|.|TRBD2|TRBJ2-1
CSVEGLASSYNEQFF
TGCAGCGTTGAAGGACTAGCGAGCTCCTACAATGAGCAGTTCTTC
>15|TRBV19|few|TRBD1|TRBJ1-5
CASSGDRVVRQPQHF
TGTGCCAGTAGTGGCGACAGGGTAGTTCGACAGCCCCAGCATTTT
>13|TRBV14|.|.|TRBJ2-7
CASTPSGSSEQYF
TGTGCCAGCACACCCTCTGGTTCGTCCGAGCAGTACTTC
>14|TRBV7-8|.|.|TRBJ2-3
CASSLGVKADTQYF
TGTGCCAGCAGCTTAGGGGTCAAGGCAGATACGCAGTATTTT
>17|TRBV29-1|.|TRBD1|TRBJ1-2
CSVTERDRGRTNYGYTF
TGCAGCGTCACAGAACGGGACAGGGGACGAACAAACTATGGCTACACCTTC
>13|TRBV29-1|.|.|TRBJ2-1
CSDFRGVYNEQFF
TGCAGCGATTTTCGCGGAGTGTACAATGAGCAGTTCTTC
>14|TRBV11-2|.|.|TRBJ2-7
CASSLVNLGYEQYF
TGTGCCAGCAGCTTAGTCAATCTGGGCTACGAGCAGTACTTC
>14|TRBV13|.|TRBD2|TRBJ2-1
CASKTSGAYNEQFF
TGTGCCAGCAAGACTAGCGGGGCCTACAATGAGCAGTTCTTC
>15|TRBV7-9|.|TRBD1|TRBJ2-7
CASSLPDRGQIEQYF
TGTGCCAGCAGCTTACCGGACAGGGGGCAGATCGAGCAGTACTTC
>14|TRBV7-3|.|.|TRBJ2-1
CASSLDGTNNEQFF
TGTGCCAGCAGCTTAGACGGGACAAACAATGAGCAGTTCTTC
>11|TRBV25-1|.|.|TRBJ1-2
CASSDRTEYTF
TGTGCCAGCAGTGATCGGACAGAATACACCTTC
>11|TRBV18|many|.|TRBJ2-2
CASELTGELFF
TGTGCCAGCGAACTAACCGGGGAGCTGTTTTTT
>14|TRBV1|.|.|TRBJ2-7
CTSSQPATYYEQYF
TGCACCAGCAGCCAACCAGCGACCTACTACGAGCAGTACTTC
>13|TRBV28|.|TRBD1|TRBJ2-5
CASSKGQAETQYF
TGTGCCAGCAGTAAAGGACAGGCGGAGACCCAGTACTTC
>15|TRBV5-4|.|.|TRBJ2-3
CASSSGGGSTDTQYF
TGTGCCAGCAGCTCAGGGGGAGGGAGCACAGATACGCAGTATTTT
>12|TRBV19|few|.|TRBJ2-7
CASSGTDYEQYF
TGTGCCAGTTCCGGGACTGATTACGAGCAGTACTTC
>15|TRBV29-1|.|.|TRBJ1-5
CSVEGVGGSNQPQHF
TGCAGCGTTGAGGGGGTCGGGGGGAGCAATCAGCCCCAGCATTTT
>12|TRBV5-1|.|.|TRBJ2-7
CASSLLGVEQYF
TGCGCCAGCAGCTTACTAGGCGTCGAGCAGTACTTC
>13|TRBV6-5|.|.|TRBJ2-7
CASSYGGGNEQYF
TGTGCCAGCAGTTACGGAGGCGGTAACGAGCAGTACTTC
>14|TRBV13|.|TRBD1|TRBJ2-1
CASSIPTGDPEQFF
TGTGCCAGCAGCATACCAACAGGGGACCCTGAGCAGTTCTTC
>15|TRBV7-9|.|TRBD1|TRBJ1-2
CASSHTRDRLLGYTF
TGTGCCAGCAGCCATACCCGGGACAGACTTTTGGGCTACACCTTC
>15|TRBV19|.|.|TRBJ1-5
CASSITGTSNQPQHF
TGTGCCAGTAGTATCACAGGGACGAGCAATCAGCCCCAGCATTTT
>14|TRBV6-5|.|.|TRBJ2-1
CASRGTASYNEQFF
TGTGCCAGCAGGGGAACTGCCTCCTACAATGAGCAGTTCTTC
>17|TRBV5-8|.|.|TRBJ2-1
CASLQSSSSWLYNEQFF
TGTGCCAGTCTACAAAGTAGTAGCTCCTGGCTCTACAATGAGCAGTTCTTC
>18|TRBV21-1|.|.|TRBJ2-7
CASSKLALGLAGLYEQYF
TGTGCCAGCAGCAAATTAGCCCTCGGACTAGCGGGACTCTACGAGCAGTACTTC
>14|TRBV7-9|.|.|TRBJ2-5
CASSIPDGQETQYF
TGTGCCAGCAGCATACCGGACGGCCAAGAGACCCAGTACTTC
>17|TRBV19|.|.|TRBJ1-5
CASSINSWEYSNQPQHF
TGTGCCAGTAGTATAAACTCCTGGGAGTATAGCAATCAGCCCCAGCATTTT
>15|TRBV7-8|.|.|TRBJ2-7
CASSYDVGSAYEQYF
TGTGCCAGCAGCTACGACGTTGGTTCAGCCTACGAGCAGTACTTC
>15|TRBV4-3|.|.|TRBJ2-1
CASSQEGVGYNEQFF
TGCGCCAGCAGCCAAGAAGGAGTGGGTTACAATGAGCAGTTCTTC
>13|TRBV27|.|.|TRBJ2-1
CASSLNIYNEQFF
TGTGCCAGCAGTTTAAACATCTACAATGAGCAGTTCTTC
>15|TRBV27|.|.|TRBJ2-1
CASSLRGAGYNEQFF
TGTGCCAGCAGTTTGCGGGGCGCAGGGTACAATGAGCAGTTCTTC
>14|TRBV7-9|.|TRBD2|TRBJ2-5
CASSLASGEETQYF
TGTGCCAGCAGCTTGGCTAGCGGGGAAGAGACCCAGTACTTC
>16|TRBV7-9|once|.|TRBJ2-1
CASSLAHLNGGFEQFF
TGTGCCAGCAGCTTAGCGCACCTAAATGGCGGATTTGAGCAGTTCTTC
>15|TRBV7-2|.|TRBD1|TRBJ1-5
CASSSGTGGNQPQHF
TGTGCCAGCAGTTCCGGGACAGGGGGAAATCAGCCCCAGCATTTT
>13|TRBV27|.|.|TRBJ2-7
CATGGAGYYEQYF
TGTGCCACGGGCGGCGCAGGATACTACGAGCAGTACTTC
>15|TRBV4-3|.|TRBD2|TRBJ2-3
CASSQDAGGIDTQYF
TGCGCCAGCAGCCAAGATGCGGGGGGCATAGATACGCAGTATTTT
>17|TRBV19|.|TRBD2|TRBJ2-7
CASSTRLGGRVPYEQYF
TGTGCCAGTAGTACCCGACTGGGAGGGAGGGTACCCTACGAGCAGTACTTC
>16|TRBV10-3|.|.|TRBJ2-1
CAIRTPGRTTYNEQFF
TGTGCCATCAGAACTCCGGGACGCACGACCTACAATGAGCAGTTCTTC
>12|TRBV2|.|.|TRBJ2-1
CASRGAYNEQFF
TGTGCCAGCAGGGGGGCGTACAATGAGCAGTTCTTC
>13|TRBV12-5|once|.|TRBJ2-5
CASGFGVQETQYF
TGTGCTAGTGGTTTCGGGGTCCAAGAGACCCAGTACTTC
>15|TRBV27|.|.|TRBJ1-5
CASKPFKGSNQPQHF
TGTGCCAGCAAACCTTTCAAGGGTTCCAATCAGCCCCAGCATTTT
>18|TRBV11-2|.|.|TRBJ1-1
CASSLVGQGLSTRTEAFF
TGTGCCAGCAGCTTAGTCGGTCAGGGTTTGTCGACGAGAACTGAAGCTTTCTTT
>12|TRBV7-9|.|.|TRBJ1-1
CASSLTDTEAFF
TGTGCCAGCAGCTTAACGGATACTGAAGCTTTCTTT
>16|TRBV7-9|.|.|TRBJ2-2
CASSLAPGWYTGELFF
TGTGCCAGCAGCTTAGCTCCAGGGTGGTACACCGGGGAGCTGTTTTTT
>18|TRBV29-1|.|TRBD2|TRBJ2-7
CSVEDRGLAGELTYEQYF
TGCAGCGTTGAAGATCGCGGGCTAGCGGGAGAGTTGACCTACGAGCAGTACTTC
>11|TRBV6-5|.|.|TRBJ1-2
CASTGGYGYTF
TGTGCCAGCACCGGAGGTTATGGCTACACCTTC
>15|TRBV13|.|.|TRBJ1-4
CASSLGPSGNEKLFF
TGTGCCAGCAGCTTAGGCCCATCCGGCAATGAAAAACTGTTTTTT
>11|TRBV20-1|.|.|TRBJ2-7
CSAITGSEQYF
TGCAGTGCGATAACAGGGAGCGAGCAGTACTTC
>14|TRBV7-9|.|TRBD1|TRBJ2-7
CASSWGQGAYEQYF
TGTGCCAGCAGCTGGGGACAGGGGGCTTACGAGCAGTACTTC
>12|TRBV10-1|.|.|TRBJ2-7
CASSGGTDEQYF
TGCGCCAGCAGTGGGGGAACGGACGAGCAGTACTTC
>15|TRBV27|.|TRBD1|TRBJ1-3
CASSSRGPYGNTIYF
TGTGCCAGCAGTTCCAGGGGGCCATACGGAAACACCATATATTTT
>13|TRBV29-1|.|TRBD1|TRBJ1-1
CSVGWTGGSEAFF
TGCAGCGTGGGTTGGACAGGGGGATCTGAAGCTTTCTTT
>11|TRBV11-2|.|.|TRBJ1-3
CASSSMDTIYF
TGTGCCAGCAGCTCAATGGACACCATATATTTT
>14|TRBV6-5|.|TRBD2|TRBJ2-1
CASSPGGRPHEQFF
TGTGCCAGCAGCCCTGGCGGGAGGCCGCATGAGCAGTTCTTC
>15|TRBV5-8|.|.|TRBJ1-5
CASSLGSGTPAPQHF
TGTGCCAGCAGCTTGGGAAGCGGGACCCCAGCGCCCCAGCATTTT
>16|TRBV27|.|.|TRBJ2-7
CASSLNSGEFSYEQYF
TGTGCCAGCAGTCTGAACTCCGGGGAATTCTCCTACGAGCAGTACTTC
>15|TRBV7-9|.|.|TRBJ2-2
CASPGGEVYTGELFF
TGTGCCAGCCCCGGCGGGGAAGTTTACACCGGGGAGCTGTTTTTT
>14|TRBV19|.|.|TRBJ2-2
CASTLQFGFGELFF
TGTGCCAGTACCCTACAGTTCGGGTTCGGGGAGCTGTTTTTT
>17|TRBV9|.|TRBD2|TRBJ2-1
CASSVDSGLGSYNEQFF
TGTGCCAGCAGCGTAGATTCGGGACTAGGCTCCTACAATGAGCAGTTCTTC